This T cell receptor beta chain derives from a study of T cells expressing NK-cell markers (dated by TCRdb to the early 2020s). Concerning the study at large: Fewer than ten donors provided sorted CD3+CD56+NKG2C+, CD3+CD56+NKG2C- and CD3+CD56-NKG2C+ T-cell subsets, whose TCR beta-chain repertoires were profiled. Illumina HiSeq 2000/2500, MiSeq or NextSeq was used to sequence libraries as 2 x 150 bp reads. Among the eight sequenced donors, only one was HCMV-seronegative, while the other seven were HCMV-seropositive. Randomly selected healthy volunteers, three men and five women, were used as the eight sequenced donors. What the authors observed across the whole study: In 5 to 7 donors, the dominant CD3+CD56+NKG2C+ clonotypes were found to rank among the top 10 CD8+ clonotypes and to make up roughly 1.0-7.0% of CD8+ T cells. Whether the expanded NKG2C-expressing T cell clones were specific for HCMV antigens remained unclear. Those dominant clonotypes were again the most abundant among CD3+CD56-NKG2C+ cells in a handful of donors, at about 25-65%.

The CDR3 spans 14 residues, from the cysteine through the phenylalanine. DNA is not recorded here. From a lookup of the germline V gene, CDR1 and CDR2 are SNHLY and FYNNEI. HCMV serostatus was determined by detecting HCMV-specific IgG in serum with a commercial ELISA kit. Ficoll density gradient centrifugation was used to isolate peripheral blood mononuclear cells from blood. Worth noting for this clonotype: The specificity of this receptor is unknown.

Sequencing used an Illumina HiSeq 2000. The TCR beta cDNA libraries were made using 5'RACE template switching, a step that added both a universal primer site and unique molecular identifiers. cDNA synthesis was primed from the TCR beta constant segment, followed by two successive PCR amplification steps. The original methods were these. MIGEC handled demultiplexing of the reads and grouping by UMI, while MiTCR was used to assemble and quantify clonotypes. To exclude erroneous sequences, any TCR cDNA sequence not supported by at least two reads was discarded. The tcR package was used for downstream repertoire analysis, and clonotypes were matched across fractions by CDR3 nucleotide sequence plus V segment. Antigen specificity was annotated against VDJdb with VDJmatch, allowing one amino acid substitution in CDR3. Each entry corresponds to one CDR3 protein sequence from reads that TCRdb reprocessed, and DNA is not given. The authors' filters were not applied to this entry. This sample's table carries about 260,000 distinct CDR3 sequences. The top ten clones comprise approximately 0.39% of the sample.

The sample was blood T cells: a sorted CD56 or NKG2C T cell subset, CD4+ or CD8+ T cells, or bulk PBMC T cells (not recorded which). This receptor was obtained from a young man in good health. Donor details come from another sample of the same person, matched by shared clones. This sequence uses TRBV2 and TRBJ2-3; TCRdb names TRBD2, which stays unverified in the absence of DNA. The CDR3 protein: CASLGTKVTDTQYF.